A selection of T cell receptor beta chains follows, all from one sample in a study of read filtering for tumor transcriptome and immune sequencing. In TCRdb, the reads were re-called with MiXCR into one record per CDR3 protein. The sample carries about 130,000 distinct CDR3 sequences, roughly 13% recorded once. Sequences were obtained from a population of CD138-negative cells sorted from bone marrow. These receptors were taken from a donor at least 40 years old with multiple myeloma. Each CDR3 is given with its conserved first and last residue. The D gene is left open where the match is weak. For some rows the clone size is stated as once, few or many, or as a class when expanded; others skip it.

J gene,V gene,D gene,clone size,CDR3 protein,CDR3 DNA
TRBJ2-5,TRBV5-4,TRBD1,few,CAISPTRGTETQYF,TGTGCCATCAGCCCCACCAGGGGGACGGAGACCCAGTACTTC
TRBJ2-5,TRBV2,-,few,CASSGQAQETQYF,TGTGCCAGCAGTGGACAGGCACAAGAGACCCAGTACTTC
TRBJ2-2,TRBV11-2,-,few,CASSPRGGDTGELFF,TGTGCCAGCAGCCCCCGGGGAGGCGACACCGGGGAGCTGTTTTTT
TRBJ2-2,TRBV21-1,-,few,CASSPFRDRSDYTGELFF,TGTGCCAGCAGCCCTTTCCGGGACAGGTCCGATTACACCGGGGAGCTGTTTTTT
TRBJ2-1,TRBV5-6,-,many,CASSLGGVSYNEQFF,TGTGCCAGCAGCTTGGGTGGTGTCTCCTACAATGAGCAGTTCTTC
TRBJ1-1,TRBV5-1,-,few,CASSLEVGEAFF,TGCGCCAGCAGCTTGGAAGTTGGGGAAGCTTTCTTT
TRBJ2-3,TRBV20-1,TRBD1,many,CSARGDRGHDTQYF,TGCAGTGCTAGAGGGGACAGGGGGCATGATACGCAGTATTTT
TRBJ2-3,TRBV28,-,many,CASSFDLVDTQYF,TGTGCCAGCAGTTTTGACCTGGTAGATACGCAGTATTTT
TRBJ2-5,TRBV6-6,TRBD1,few,CASRHTGTGTQETQYF,TGTGCCAGCAGACACACCGGGACAGGGACCCAAGAGACCCAGTACTTC
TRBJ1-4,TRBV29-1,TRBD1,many,CSVEKWPGTGIVTNEKLFF,TGCAGCGTTGAAAAGTGGCCCGGGACAGGGATAGTAACTAATGAAAAACTGTTTTTT
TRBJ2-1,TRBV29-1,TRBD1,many,CSVPGQGDNEQFF,TGCAGCGTGCCGGGACAGGGTGACAATGAGCAGTTCTTC
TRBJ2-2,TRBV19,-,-,CASRSHTGRTGELFF,TGTGCCAGTAGATCTCACACGGGACGAACCGGGGAGCTGTTTTTT
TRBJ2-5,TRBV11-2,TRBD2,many,CASSLDSVAGVETQYF,TGTGCCAGCAGCTTAGATTCCGTGGCGGGAGTAGAGACCCAGTACTTC
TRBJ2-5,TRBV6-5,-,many,CASSYGQGIGETQYF,TGTGCCAGCAGTTACGGGCAGGGGATAGGAGAGACCCAGTACTTC
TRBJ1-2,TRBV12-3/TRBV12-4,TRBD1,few,CASRSTGVPGYTF,TGTGCCAGCAGATCAACAGGGGTTCCGGGCTACACCTTC
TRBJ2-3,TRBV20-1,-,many,CSPNNRDTDTQYF,TGCAGTCCAAATAACAGGGACACAGATACGCAGTATTTT
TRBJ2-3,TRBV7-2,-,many,CASSFGRQDTQYF,TGTGCCAGCAGCTTTGGAAGACAAGATACGCAGTATTTT
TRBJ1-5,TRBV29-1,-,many,CSVARGSNQPQHF,TGCAGCGTTGCGCGGGGAAGCAATCAGCCCCAGCATTTT
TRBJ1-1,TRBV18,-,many,CASSLYREGTEAFF,TGTGCCAGCTCACTCTACAGGGAAGGCACTGAAGCTTTCTTT
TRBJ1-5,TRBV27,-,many,CASSFGGTNSNQPQHF,TGTGCCAGCAGTTTTGGGGGGACTAATAGCAATCAGCCCCAGCATTTT
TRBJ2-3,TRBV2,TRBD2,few,CASRSGTSGMTDTQYF,TGTGCCAGCAGGTCTGGGACTAGCGGGATGACAGATACGCAGTATTTT
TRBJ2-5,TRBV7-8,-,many,CASSLALQETQYF,TGTGCCAGCAGCTTAGCTTTACAAGAGACCCAGTACTTC
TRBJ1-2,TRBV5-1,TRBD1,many,CASSPQNVRQGNYGYTF,TGCGCCAGCAGCCCCCAGAACGTTCGACAGGGGAACTATGGCTACACCTTC
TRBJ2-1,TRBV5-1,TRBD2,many,CASSLDSGRQGEQFF,TGCGCCAGCAGCCTCGATAGCGGGAGGCAGGGTGAGCAGTTCTTC
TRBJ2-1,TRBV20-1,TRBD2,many,CSAAGTSGLSSYNEQFF,TGCAGTGCTGCCGGGACTAGCGGTCTCAGCTCCTACAATGAGCAGTTCTTC
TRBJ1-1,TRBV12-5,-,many,CASGSGDYTEAFF,TGTGCTAGTGGTTCGGGGGACTACACTGAAGCTTTCTTT
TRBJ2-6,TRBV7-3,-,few,CASSLPGKSGANVLTF,TGTGCCAGCAGCTTACCCGGGAAATCTGGGGCCAACGTCCTGACTTTC
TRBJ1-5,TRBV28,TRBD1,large,CASSLKPGQPNQPQHF,TGTGCCAGCAGTCTAAAACCGGGACAGCCTAATCAGCCCCAGCATTTT
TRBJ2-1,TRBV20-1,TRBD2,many,CSAIGLGGNEQFF,TGCAGTGCTATAGGACTAGGCGGCAATGAGCAGTTCTTC
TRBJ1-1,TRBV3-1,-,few,CASSQGRQAGMGEALF,TGTGCCAGCAGCCAAGGTCGACAGGCCGGGATGGGTGAAGCTCTCTTT
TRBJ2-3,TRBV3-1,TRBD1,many,CASSQTGVDTQYF,TGTGCCAGCAGCCAGACAGGGGTAGATACGCAGTATTTT
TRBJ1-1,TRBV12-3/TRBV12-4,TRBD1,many,CASSKTGGDYEAFF,TGTGCCAGCAGTAAAACAGGGGGTGATTATGAAGCTTTCTTT
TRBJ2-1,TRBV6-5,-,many,CASSFTSSYNEQFF,TGTGCCAGCAGCTTCACTAGCTCCTACAATGAGCAGTTCTTC
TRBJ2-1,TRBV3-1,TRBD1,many,CASSPGQGRNEQFF,TGTGCCAGCAGCCCGGGACAGGGGAGGAATGAGCAGTTCTTC
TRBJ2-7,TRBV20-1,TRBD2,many,CSARSTSGFTYEQYF,TGCAGTGCTCGTTCGACTAGCGGGTTTACCTACGAGCAGTACTTC
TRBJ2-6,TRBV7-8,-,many,CASSFTESGANVLTF,TGTGCCAGCAGCTTTACAGAATCTGGGGCCAACGTCCTGACTTTC
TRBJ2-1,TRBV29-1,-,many,CSVERGRELNEQFF,TGCAGCGTTGAAAGGGGGCGGGAGCTCAATGAGCAGTTCTTC
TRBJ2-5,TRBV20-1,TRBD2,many,CSAFRGLGPRETQYF,TGCAGTGCATTTCGGGGACTAGGGCCCCGAGAGACCCAGTACTTC
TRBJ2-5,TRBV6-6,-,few,CACWTGSRQETQYF,TGTGCCTGCTGGACGGGCTCAAGACAAGAGACCCAGTACTTC
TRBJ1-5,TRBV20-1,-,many,CSARRGMPGYSNQPQHF,TGCAGTGCTAGGAGGGGCATGCCGGGCTATAGCAATCAGCCCCAGCATTTT
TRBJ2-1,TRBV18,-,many,CASSPQESHEQFF,TGTGCCAGCTCACCGCAGGAGAGCCATGAGCAGTTCTTC
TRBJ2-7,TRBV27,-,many,CASSDGLSYEQYF,TGTGCCAGCAGCGACGGACTCTCCTACGAGCAGTACTTC
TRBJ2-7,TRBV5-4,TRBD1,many,CASSRQGSSYEQYF,TGTGCCAGCAGCCGACAGGGGAGCTCCTACGAGCAGTACTTC